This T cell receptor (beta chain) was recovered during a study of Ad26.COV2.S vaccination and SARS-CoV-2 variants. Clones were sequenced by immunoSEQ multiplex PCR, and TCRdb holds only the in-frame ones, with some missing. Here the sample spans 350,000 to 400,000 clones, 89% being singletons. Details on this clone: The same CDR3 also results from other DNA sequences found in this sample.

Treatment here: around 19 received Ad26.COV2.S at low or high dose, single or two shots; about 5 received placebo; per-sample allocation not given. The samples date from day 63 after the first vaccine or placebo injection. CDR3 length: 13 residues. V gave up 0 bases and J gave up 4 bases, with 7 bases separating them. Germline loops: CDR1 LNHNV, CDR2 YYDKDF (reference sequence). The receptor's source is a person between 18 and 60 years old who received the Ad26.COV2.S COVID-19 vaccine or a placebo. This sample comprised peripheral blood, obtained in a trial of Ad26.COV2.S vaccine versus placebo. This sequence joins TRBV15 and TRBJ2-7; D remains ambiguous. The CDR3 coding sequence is TGTGCCACCAGCAGAGATCTGGGATACGAGCAGTACTTC. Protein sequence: CATSRDLGYEQYF.